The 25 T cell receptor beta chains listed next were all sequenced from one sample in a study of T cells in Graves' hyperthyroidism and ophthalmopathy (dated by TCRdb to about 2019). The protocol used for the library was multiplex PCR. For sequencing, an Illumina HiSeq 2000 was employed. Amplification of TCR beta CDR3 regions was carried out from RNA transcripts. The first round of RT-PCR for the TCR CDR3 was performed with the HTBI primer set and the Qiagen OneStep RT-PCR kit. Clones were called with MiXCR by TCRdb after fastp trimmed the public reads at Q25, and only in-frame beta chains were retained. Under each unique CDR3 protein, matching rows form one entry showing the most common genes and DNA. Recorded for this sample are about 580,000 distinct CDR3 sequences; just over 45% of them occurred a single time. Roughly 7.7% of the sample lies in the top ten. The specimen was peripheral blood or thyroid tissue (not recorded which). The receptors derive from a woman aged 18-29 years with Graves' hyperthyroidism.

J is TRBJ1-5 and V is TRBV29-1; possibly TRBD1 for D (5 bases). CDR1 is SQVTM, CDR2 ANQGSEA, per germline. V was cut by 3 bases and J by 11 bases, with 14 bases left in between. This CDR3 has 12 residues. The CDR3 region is CSVDPRDETQHF. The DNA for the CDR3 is TGCAGCGTTGATCCCAGGGACGAGACCCAGCATTTT.

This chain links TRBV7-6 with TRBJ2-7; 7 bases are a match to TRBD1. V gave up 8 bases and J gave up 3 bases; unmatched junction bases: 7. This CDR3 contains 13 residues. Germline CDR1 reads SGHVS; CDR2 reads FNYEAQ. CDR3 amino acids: CASLGGDFYEQYF. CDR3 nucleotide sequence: TGTGCCAGCTTAGGGGGCGACTTCTACGAGCAGTACTTC.

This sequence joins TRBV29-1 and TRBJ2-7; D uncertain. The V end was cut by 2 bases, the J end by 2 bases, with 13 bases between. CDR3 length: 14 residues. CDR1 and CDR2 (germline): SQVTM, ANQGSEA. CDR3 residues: CSVESGIGTYEQYF. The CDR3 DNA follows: TGCAGCGTTGAATCAGGTATAGGGACCTACGAGCAGTACTTC.

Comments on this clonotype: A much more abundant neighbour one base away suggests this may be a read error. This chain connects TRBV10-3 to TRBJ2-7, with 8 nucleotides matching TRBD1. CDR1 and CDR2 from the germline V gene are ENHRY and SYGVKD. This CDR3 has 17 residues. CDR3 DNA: TGTGCCAGCAGTTACAGGGGGACTGGCGGTAGCTCCTACGAGCAGTACTTC. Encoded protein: CASSYRGTGGSSYEQYF.

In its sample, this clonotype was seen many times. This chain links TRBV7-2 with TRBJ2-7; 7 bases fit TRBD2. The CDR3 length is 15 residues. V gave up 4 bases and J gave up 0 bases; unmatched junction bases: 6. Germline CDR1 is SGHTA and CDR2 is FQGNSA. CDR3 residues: CASSSGLGLSYEQYF. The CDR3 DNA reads TGTGCCAGCAGCTCAGGACTAGGCCTCTCCTACGAGCAGTACTTC.

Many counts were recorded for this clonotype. This CDR3 reads CASSLGVESTEAFF. DNA for the CDR3: TGTGCCAGCAGTTTAGGTGTAGAGTCTACTGAAGCTTTCTTT. This chain uses TRBV12-3 or TRBV12-4 with TRBJ1-1; D uncertain. The germline V and J ends were trimmed by 1 base and 5 bases, with 11 bases remaining between them. The CDR3 length is 14 residues.

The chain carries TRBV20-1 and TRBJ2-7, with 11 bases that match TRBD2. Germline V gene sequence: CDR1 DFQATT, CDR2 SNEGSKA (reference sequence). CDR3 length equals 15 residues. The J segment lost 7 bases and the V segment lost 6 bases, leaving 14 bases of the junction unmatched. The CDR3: CSARGPSGRMHEQYF. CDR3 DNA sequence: TGCAGTGCAAGGGGGCCTAGCGGGAGGATGCATGAGCAGTACTTC.

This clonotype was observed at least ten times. This CDR3 reads CASSPPPPRRRKNTEAFF. CDR3 DNA: TGTGCCAGCAGCCCTCCCCCGCCTCGACGGAGAAAGAACACTGAAGCTTTCTTT. The chain carries TRBV25-1 and TRBJ1-1; no definite D call. Trimming cost V 6 bases and J 1 base, with 24 bases left between them. This CDR3 has 18 amino acids. Germline V gives CDR1 MGHDK, CDR2 SYGVNS.

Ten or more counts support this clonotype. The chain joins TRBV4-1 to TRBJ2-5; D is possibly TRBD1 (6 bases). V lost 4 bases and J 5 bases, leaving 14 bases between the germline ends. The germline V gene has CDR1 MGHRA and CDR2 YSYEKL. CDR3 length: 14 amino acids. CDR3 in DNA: TGCGCCAGCAGCCGAGTACAGGGAAGGGAGACCCAGTACTTC. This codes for CASSRVQGRETQYF.

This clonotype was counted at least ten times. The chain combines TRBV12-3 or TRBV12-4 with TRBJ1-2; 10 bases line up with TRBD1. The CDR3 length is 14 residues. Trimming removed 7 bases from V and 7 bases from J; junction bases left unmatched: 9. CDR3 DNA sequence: TGTGCCAGCACCGAAAAGGGACAGGGGTTTGGCTACACCTTC. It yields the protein CASTEKGQGFGYTF.

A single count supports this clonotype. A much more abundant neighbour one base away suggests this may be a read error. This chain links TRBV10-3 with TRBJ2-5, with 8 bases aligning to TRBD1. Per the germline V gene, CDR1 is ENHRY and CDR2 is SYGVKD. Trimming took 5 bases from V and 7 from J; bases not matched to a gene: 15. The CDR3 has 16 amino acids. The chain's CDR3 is CAISYDRGTGIRTQYF. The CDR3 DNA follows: TGTGCCATCAGTTACGACCGCGGGACAGGCATCCGGACCCAGTACTTC.

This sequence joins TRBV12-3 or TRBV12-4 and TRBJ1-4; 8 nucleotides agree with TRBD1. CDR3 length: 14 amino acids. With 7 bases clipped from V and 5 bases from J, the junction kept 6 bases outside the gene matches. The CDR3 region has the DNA TGTGCCAGCACCAAGGGACAGGACAATGAAAAACTGTTTTTT. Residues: CASTKGQDNEKLFF.

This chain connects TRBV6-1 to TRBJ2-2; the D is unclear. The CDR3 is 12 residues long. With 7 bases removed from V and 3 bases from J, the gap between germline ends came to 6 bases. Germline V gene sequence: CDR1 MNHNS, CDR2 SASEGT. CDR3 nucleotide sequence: TGTGCCAGCACGTTGTACACCGGGGAGCTGTTTTTT. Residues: CASTLYTGELFF.

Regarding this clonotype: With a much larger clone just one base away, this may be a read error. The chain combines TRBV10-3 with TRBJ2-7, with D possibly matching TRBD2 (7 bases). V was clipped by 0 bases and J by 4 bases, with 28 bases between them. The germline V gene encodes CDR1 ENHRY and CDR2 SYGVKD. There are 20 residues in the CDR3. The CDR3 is CAISESEWAGEGTKFYEQYF. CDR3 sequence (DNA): TGTGCCATCAGTGAGTCAGAGTGGGCAGGGGAGGGGACTAAATTTTACGAGCAGTACTTC.

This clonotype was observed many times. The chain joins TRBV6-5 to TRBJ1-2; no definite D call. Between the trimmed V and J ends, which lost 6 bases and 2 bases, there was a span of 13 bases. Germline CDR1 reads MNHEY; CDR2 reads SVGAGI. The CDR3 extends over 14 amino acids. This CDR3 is CASRLTGGNYGYTF. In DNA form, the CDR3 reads TGTGCCAGCAGACTAACCGGAGGGAACTATGGCTACACCTTC.

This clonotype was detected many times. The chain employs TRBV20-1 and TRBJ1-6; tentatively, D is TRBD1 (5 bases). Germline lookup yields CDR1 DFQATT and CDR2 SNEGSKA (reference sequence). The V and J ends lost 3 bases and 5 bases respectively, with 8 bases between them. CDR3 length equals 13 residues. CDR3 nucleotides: TGCAGTGCTAGGGGACTCCATAATTCACCCCTCCACTTT. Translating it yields CSARGLHNSPLHF.

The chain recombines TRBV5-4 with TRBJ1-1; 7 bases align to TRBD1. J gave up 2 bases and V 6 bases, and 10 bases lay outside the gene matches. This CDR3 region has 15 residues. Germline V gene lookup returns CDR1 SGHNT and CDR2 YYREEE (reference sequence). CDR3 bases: TGTGCCAGCACCGCCAGGACAGGACTCAACACTGAAGCTTTCTTT. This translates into CASTARTGLNTEAFF.

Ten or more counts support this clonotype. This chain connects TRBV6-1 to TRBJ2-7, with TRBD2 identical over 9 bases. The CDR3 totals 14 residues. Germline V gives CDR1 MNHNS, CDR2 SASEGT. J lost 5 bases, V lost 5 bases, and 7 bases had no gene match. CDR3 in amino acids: CASSPIAGENEQYF. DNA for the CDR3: TGTGCCAGCAGTCCGATAGCGGGAGAAAACGAGCAGTACTTC.

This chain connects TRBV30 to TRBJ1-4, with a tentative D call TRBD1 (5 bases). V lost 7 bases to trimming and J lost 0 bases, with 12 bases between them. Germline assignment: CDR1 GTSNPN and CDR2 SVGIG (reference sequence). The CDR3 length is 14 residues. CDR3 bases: TGTGCCTCCGACAGCCTTGCAACTAATGAAAAACTGTTTTTT. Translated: CASDSLATNEKLFF. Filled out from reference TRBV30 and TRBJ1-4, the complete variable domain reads SQTIHQWPATLVQPVGSPLSLECTVEGTSNPNLYWYRQAAGRGLQLLFYSVGIGQISSEVPQNLSASRPQDRQFILSSKKLLLSDSGFYLCASDSLATNEKLFFGSGTQLSVL.

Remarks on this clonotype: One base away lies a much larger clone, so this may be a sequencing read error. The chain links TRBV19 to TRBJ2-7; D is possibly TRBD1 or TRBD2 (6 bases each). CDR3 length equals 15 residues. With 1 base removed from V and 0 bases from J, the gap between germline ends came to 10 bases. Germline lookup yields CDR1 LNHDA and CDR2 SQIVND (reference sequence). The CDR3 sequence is CASSIVGGGSYEQYF. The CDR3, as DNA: TGTGCCAGTAGTATAGTAGGGGGAGGCTCCTACGAGCAGTACTTC. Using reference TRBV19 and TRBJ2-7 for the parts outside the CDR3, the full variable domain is DGGITQSPKYLFRKEGQNVTLSCEQNLNHDAMYWYRQDPGQGLRLIYYSQIVNDFQKGDIAEGYSVSREKKESFPLTVTSAQKNPTAFYLCASSIVGGGSYEQYFGPGTRLTVT.

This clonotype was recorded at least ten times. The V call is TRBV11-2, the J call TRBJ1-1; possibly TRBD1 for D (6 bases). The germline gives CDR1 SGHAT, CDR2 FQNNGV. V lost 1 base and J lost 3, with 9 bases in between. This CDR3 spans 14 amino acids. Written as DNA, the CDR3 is TGTGCCAGCAGCTTAGCGGCAGGGGACACTGAAGCTTTCTTT. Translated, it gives CASSLAAGDTEAFF. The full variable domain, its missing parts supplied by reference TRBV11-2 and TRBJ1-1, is EAGVAQSPRYKIIEKRQSVAFWCNPISGHATLYWYQQILGQGPKLLIQFQNNGVVDDSQLPKDRFSAERLKGVDSTLKIQPAKLEDSAVYLCASSLAAGDTEAFFGQGTRLTVV.

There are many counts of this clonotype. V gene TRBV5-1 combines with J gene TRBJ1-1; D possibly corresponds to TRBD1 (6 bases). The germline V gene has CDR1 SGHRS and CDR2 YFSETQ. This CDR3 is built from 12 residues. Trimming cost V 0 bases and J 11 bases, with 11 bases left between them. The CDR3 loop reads CASSLAGVSAFF. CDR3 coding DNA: TGCGCCAGCAGCTTGGCAGGGGTATCGGCTTTCTTT.

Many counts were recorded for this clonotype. The DNA of the CDR3 is TGTGCCACCGCCTTAAGGGGAGCGGTCCAAGAGACCCAGTACTTC. Encoded protein: CATALRGAVQETQYF. The chain combines TRBV10-3 with TRBJ2-5; D tentatively reads TRBD1 or TRBD2 (5 bases each). Germline values: CDR1 ENHRY, CDR2 SYGVKD. The CDR3 is 15 residues long. V was trimmed by 10 bases and J by 1 base, leaving 19 bases between them.

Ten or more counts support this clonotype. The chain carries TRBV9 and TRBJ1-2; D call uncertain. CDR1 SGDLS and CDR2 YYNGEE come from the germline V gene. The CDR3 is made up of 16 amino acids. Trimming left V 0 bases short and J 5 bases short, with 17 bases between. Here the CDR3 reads CASSVDSGSAAYGYTF. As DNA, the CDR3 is TGTGCCAGCAGCGTAGATTCGGGGTCCGCGGCTTATGGCTACACCTTC.

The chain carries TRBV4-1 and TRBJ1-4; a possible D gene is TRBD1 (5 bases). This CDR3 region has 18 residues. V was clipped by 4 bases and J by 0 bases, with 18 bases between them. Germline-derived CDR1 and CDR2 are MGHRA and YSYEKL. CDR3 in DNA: TGCGCCAGCAGCCGATCCGGGACGGCAGCCGCAACTAATGAAAAACTGTTTTTT. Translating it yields CASSRSGTAAATNEKLFF.